Reported below is one T cell receptor beta chain. The CDR3 is 13 amino acids. V shed 6 bases and J 5 bases; nucleotides not matched to a gene: 4. In germline, CDR1 is MNHEY, CDR2 SVGAGI. Profiled with immunoSEQ multiplex PCR; TCRdb holds only in-frame clones, not every one. Seen here are roughly 300,000 clones, 75% to 95% observed once, and the top ten hold 6.5% to 8%. This sample is drawn from a study of blood T cell repertoires in COVID-19. Material: peripheral blood. This rearrangement joins TRBV6-5 to TRBJ1-5; 7 nucleotides line up with TRBD1. The sequence came from a woman aged 30 to 39 with COVID-19, enrolled during active disease. CDR3 protein: CASRTTGHQPQHF. The CDR3 DNA reads as TGTGCCAGCAGAACGACAGGGCATCAGCCCCAGCATTTT.